What follows are 6 T cell receptor beta chains derived from one specimen sequenced in a study of shared clonotypes between healthy human individuals. CD8 cells classed as naive were CD45RO-negative and positively selected for CCR7, excluding terminally differentiated effector memory CD45RA+ cells. Produced via immunoSEQ multiplex PCR; TCRdb's table is partial and in-frame only. The sample lists about 2 million clones; about 95% were seen once. The material sequenced was naive CD8+ T cells sorted from blood. Receptor source: a man younger than 30 in good health.

This clone was counted a single time. The genes are TRBV6-5 and TRBJ2-2, with 11 bases fitting TRBD2. The CDR3 runs to 15 residues. The V gene's germline CDR1 is MNHEY and CDR2 SVGAGI. The V and J ends lost 9 bases and 7 bases, in that order; junction bases with no gene match: 10. The CDR3 is CASRIAGGPGGELFF. As DNA, the CDR3 is TGTGCCAGTAGAATAGCGGGAGGGCCGGGCGGGGAGCTGTTTTTT.

The genes are TRBV25-1 and TRBJ1-2; D unresolved. Between the trimmed V and J ends, which lost 3 bases and 7 bases, there was a span of 12 bases. Germline-derived CDR1 and CDR2 are MGHDK and SYGVNS. The CDR3 has 13 residues. The chain's CDR3 is CASSEQEAGGYTF. CDR3 DNA: TGTGCCAGCAGTGAGCAGGAGGCCGGTGGCTACACCTTC.

The chain is built from TRBV11-2 and TRBJ1-1; D possibly corresponds to TRBD1 (5 bases). In germline, CDR1 is SGHAT, CDR2 FQNNGV. The CDR3 spans 14 residues. V was cut by 0 bases and J by 4 bases, with 9 bases left in between. CDR3 in amino acids: CASSLDRAATEAFF. CDR3 bases: TGTGCCAGCAGCTTAGACAGGGCGGCCACTGAAGCTTTCTTT.

The V call is TRBV15, the J call TRBJ1-6; maybe TRBD1 (6 bases). The ends were cut back, 0 bases at V and 8 bases at J, with 17 bases in the middle. The CDR3 loop spans 17 amino acids. Germline CDR1 is LNHNV and CDR2 is YYDKDF (reference sequence). DNA of the CDR3: TGTGCCACCAGCAGAGATAAAATGAGAACAGGGCATTCACCCCTCCACTTT. It specifies CATSRDKMRTGHSPLHF.

This chain connects TRBV5-4 to TRBJ2-3; D is ambiguous. Trimming pared 4 bases from V and 0 bases from J, leaving 21 bases between. The CDR3 length is 18 residues. CDR1 and CDR2 (germline): SGHNT, YYREEE (reference sequence). The CDR3 DNA is TGTGCCAGCAGCCAATCCCCTGCTGCGGATTCTAGCACAGATACGCAGTATTTT. Protein: CASSQSPAADSSTDTQYF.

This rearrangement joins TRBV4-1 to TRBJ2-3; D is unresolved. Deletions cut 5 bases from V and 3 bases from J, with 21 bases between. The CDR3 contains 17 residues. CDR1 and CDR2 from the germline V gene are MGHRA and YSYEKL. CDR3 nucleotides: TGCGCCAGCAGCGCCCAACGGTCCTATCCCGGGACAGATACGCAGTATTTT. Residues: CASSAQRSYPGTDTQYF.